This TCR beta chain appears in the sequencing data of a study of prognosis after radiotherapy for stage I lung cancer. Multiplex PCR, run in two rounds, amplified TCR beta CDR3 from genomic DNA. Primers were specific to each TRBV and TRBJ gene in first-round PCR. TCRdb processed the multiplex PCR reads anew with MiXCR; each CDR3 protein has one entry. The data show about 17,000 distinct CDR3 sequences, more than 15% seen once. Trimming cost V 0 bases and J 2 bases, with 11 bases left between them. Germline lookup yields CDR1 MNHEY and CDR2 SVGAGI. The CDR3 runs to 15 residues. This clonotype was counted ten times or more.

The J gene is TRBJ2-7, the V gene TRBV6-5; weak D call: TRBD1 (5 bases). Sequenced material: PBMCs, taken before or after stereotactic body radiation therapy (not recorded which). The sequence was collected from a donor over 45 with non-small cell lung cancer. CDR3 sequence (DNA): TGTGCCAGCAGTTACTCAAGCTGGGGCACCTACGAGCAGTACTTC. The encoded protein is CASSYSSWGTYEQYF.